This T cell receptor beta chain was found in a study of blood T cell repertoires in COVID-19. Looking at the study overall: In each case, the material was cDNA or gDNA derived from T cells, B-cell-depleted T cells, or PBMCs.

Profiled with immunoSEQ multiplex PCR; TCRdb holds only in-frame clones, not every one. The profile covers some 360,000 clones, with around nine tenths appearing a single time and about 0.94% taken by the ten largest. To note about this clone: The sample holds other DNA sequences that translate to the same CDR3.

Germline values: CDR1 MDHEN, CDR2 SYDVKM. The CDR3 covers 12 residues. V dropped 5 bases and J dropped 5; count of bases not matched to a gene: 3. Participants' reported clinical history set cohort assignment. Source material: PBMCs or T cells enriched from blood (not recorded which). This sequence was found in a woman aged 25 to 39 who had been exposed to COVID-19. This chain joins TRBV28 and TRBJ2-7, with 7 bases that match TRBD1. CDR3 residues: CASSLTGDEQYF. CDR3 DNA sequence: TGTGCCAGCAGTCTCACAGGGGACGAGCAGTACTTC.